This TCR beta chain is drawn from a study of identical twins. This clonotype was observed a handful of times. TCRdb re-called the 5' RACE reads with MiXCR, one entry per CDR3 protein. The sample holds 600,000 to 850,000 distinct CDR3 sequences, about 20% seen once. The germline CDR1 and CDR2 sequences are KGHSH and LQKENI. V shed 3 bases and J shed 0 bases, with 14 bases lying between them. CDR3 length: 16 amino acids. These data were also reused for a study on T cells expressing NK-cell markers. From that report: According to the study, TCR beta repertoires originated from sorted CD3+CD56+NKG2C+, CD3+CD56+NKG2C- and CD3+CD56-NKG2C+ T cells. HCMV seropositivity marked most of the eight sequenced donors; one was seronegative.

J is TRBJ1-1 and V is TRBV18; no clear D gene. The sequenced sample was PBMCs. This TCR was sampled from a young woman in good health. Here the CDR3 reads CASSPRRVGLNTEAFF. In DNA form, the CDR3 reads TGTGCCAGCTCACCGCGGAGGGTCGGGTTGAACACTGAAGCTTTCTTT.